This TCR beta chain was documented in a study of T-cell memory formation after mild COVID-19 (dated by TCRdb to the early 2020s). At the level of the whole study: TCR sequence clusters from the two donors were found to be largely donor specific. In a couple of donors, T-cell clones that expanded and contracted after mild COVID-19 were tracked by sequencing TCRalpha and TCRbeta repertoires over time. The cohort was made up of two young adult volunteers, one female and one male, who were previously healthy. The paper as a whole reports these results and caveats: Only two mild cases were covered in the study, and larger cohorts including severe cases with pre-infection samples were considered necessary. SARS-CoV-2 specificity was not confirmed for the second-wave clones peaking on day 37. The detection of some responding clones in pre-infection memory suggests that pre-existing cross-reactive memory T cells joined the SARS-CoV-2 response. Contracting CD4+ clones were located mainly in the CM and EM memory subsets, whereas CD8+ clones were found to be enriched in EMRA. Clones contracting from day 15 to 85 had balanced CD4/CD8 phenotypes, while a second wave expanding from day 15 to 37 was biased towards CD4+.

TCRdb lists the instrument as Illumina NovaSeq 6000. Using 5'RACE with constant-segment primers, TCRalpha and TCRbeta cDNA libraries were constructed, with sample barcodes and unique molecular identifiers added in the process. Trizol reagent was used to extract RNA from every sample. Library amplification was performed in two PCR steps, and a second sample barcode and Illumina TruSeq adapters were introduced in the second step. Sequencing of the libraries was done on an Illumina NovaSeq, producing 2 x 150 bp paired-end reads. The authors' analysis ran thus. Demultiplexing of reads and collapsing into UMI-guided consensus sequences were performed with migec v1.2.7. With mixcr v2.1.11, UMI consensuses were aligned to TRA and TRB V and J templates and assembled into clonotypes. Clonotypes were classified as expanded or contracted when called significant by both edgeR and NoisET, with noise models trained on biological replicates. For edgeR calls, a false discovery rate-adjusted p below 0.01 and a log2 fold-change threshold of 1 were applied. As an exploratory analysis of dynamics, max-normalized trajectories of the 1000 most abundant clonotypes were examined by PCA with hierarchical clustering. Each responding clone was given a CD4 or CD8 phenotype based on the CD4+ and CD8+ repertoires, which had been sequenced separately. Using fastp trimming at Q25 and MiXCR clonotype assembly, TCRdb reanalyzed the public sequencing data and kept in-frame beta chains. When rows share a CDR3 protein, they turn into one entry using the most common DNA and genes. The V and J calls and clone size are TCRdb's, not the authors'. The sample contains around 130,000 distinct CDR3 sequences, approximately 6.2% of them found a single time. The ten largest make up roughly 2% of the sample.

Sequences MNHNY (CDR1) and SVGAGI (CDR2) are obtained from the germline V gene (reference sequence). Trimming costs V 4 bases and J 12 bases, and their ends lie 13 bases apart. From the cysteine through the phenylalanine, the CDR3 covers 12 amino acids. Kept here is only the CDR3 DNA, which spans 36 bases and is read in frame from base 1. This clonotype was seen at least ten times. The specificity of this receptor is unknown. No much larger clone exists at a distance of one base, and base qualities are not known. PBMCs were isolated by Ficoll-Paque density gradient centrifugation. Recombination connected TRBV6-6 to TRBJ2-4, and the D gene may be TRBD2, 5 bases matching. The specimen was PBMCs or a T cell subset sorted from them (not recorded which). This sequence originates from an adult woman who had mild COVID-19 (a few samples of this study predate the infection). The sample titles of this study are shuffled in the database, so cell type and time point are left out; the donor was told from shared clones. The CDR3 region reads CASSSETRDQYF. In nucleotides, the sequence is TGTGCCAGCAGTTCCGAGACGAGGGATCAGTACTTC.